This TCR beta chain was sequenced in a study of blood T cell repertoires in COVID-19. Cohort assignment relied on participant-reported clinical history. Using immunoSEQ multiplex PCR, the repertoire was profiled, and TCRdb retains in-frame clones only, with some absent. The sample has roughly 240,000 clones, approximately 89% seen once. Per the germline V gene, CDR1 is SGHDT and CDR2 is YYEEEE. The CDR3 is 15 residues long. V was shortened by 6 bases and J by 0 bases, with 10 bases between the two germline ends. This TCR came from a woman aged 40 to 55 with acute COVID-19. The chain couples TRBV5-6 to TRBJ2-6; D is uncertain. The sequenced material came from PBMCs or T cells enriched from blood (not recorded which). The CDR3: CASITWASGANVLTF. The DNA of the CDR3 is TGTGCCAGCATCACGTGGGCCTCTGGGGCCAACGTCCTGACTTTC.